Listed below are T cell receptor beta chains from one sample, sequenced in a study of cytomegalovirus exposure and HLA in healthy donors. Sequencing used immunoSEQ multiplex PCR; TCRdb keeps in-frame clones, though not all of them. In the table there are 140,000 to 150,000 clones, 65% to 85% of which are singletons. The sample comprised PBMCs. These TCRs come from a woman between 40 and 55 years old in good health and CMV-seropositive. Both conserved end residues are part of each CDR3. The order of the fields is J gene, D gene, V gene, clone size, CDR3 protein, CDR3 DNA. D genes are given only for firm matches. Clone size is shown for a subset of rows, as once, few, many or a class of expanded clone.

TRBJ2-3 | . | TRBV5-6 | few | CASSPRPGDHITDTQYF | TGTGCCAGCAGCCCCCGCCCAGGGGACCATATCACAGATACGCAGTATTTT
TRBJ2-5 | . | TRBV5-1 | . | CASSTAAGRETQYF | TGCGCCAGCAGCACGGCGGCAGGGCGAGAGACCCAGTACTTC
TRBJ2-1 | TRBD1 | TRBV10-3 | . | CAISDAGQGYNEQFF | TGTGCCATCAGTGACGCGGGACAGGGCTACAATGAGCAGTTCTTC
TRBJ2-5 | TRBD2 | TRBV9 | . | CASSFSGGAQQETQYF | TGTGCCAGCAGCTTTAGCGGGGGGGCCCAGCAAGAGACCCAGTACTTC
TRBJ1-2 | . | TRBV2 | . | CASSEDRAHYGYTF | TGTGCCAGCAGTGAAGACAGGGCCCACTATGGCTACACCTTC
TRBJ1-2 | TRBD1 | TRBV18 | . | CASSPGSRGRENGYTF | TGTGCCAGCTCACCAGGATCGAGGGGGCGTGAGAATGGCTACACCTTC
TRBJ2-7 | TRBD2 | TRBV6-1 | . | CASSEASGGAPGEQYF | TGTGCCAGCAGTGAGGCTAGCGGGGGGGCGCCGGGCGAGCAGTACTTC
TRBJ1-2 | . | TRBV6-1 | . | CASSDDSINYGYTF | TGTGCCAGCAGTGACGACAGCATTAACTATGGCTACACCTTC
TRBJ2-1 | . | TRBV5-1 | . | CASKGYNEQFF | TGCGCCAGCAAGGGGTACAATGAGCAGTTCTTC
TRBJ1-5 | . | TRBV5-6 | . | CASSLGPPGGQPQHF | TGTGCCAGCAGCTTGGGACCGCCAGGAGGTCAGCCCCAGCATTTT
TRBJ1-2 | . | TRBV2 | . | CASSDKVNYGYTF | TGTGCCAGCAGCGACAAGGTGAACTATGGCTACACCTTC